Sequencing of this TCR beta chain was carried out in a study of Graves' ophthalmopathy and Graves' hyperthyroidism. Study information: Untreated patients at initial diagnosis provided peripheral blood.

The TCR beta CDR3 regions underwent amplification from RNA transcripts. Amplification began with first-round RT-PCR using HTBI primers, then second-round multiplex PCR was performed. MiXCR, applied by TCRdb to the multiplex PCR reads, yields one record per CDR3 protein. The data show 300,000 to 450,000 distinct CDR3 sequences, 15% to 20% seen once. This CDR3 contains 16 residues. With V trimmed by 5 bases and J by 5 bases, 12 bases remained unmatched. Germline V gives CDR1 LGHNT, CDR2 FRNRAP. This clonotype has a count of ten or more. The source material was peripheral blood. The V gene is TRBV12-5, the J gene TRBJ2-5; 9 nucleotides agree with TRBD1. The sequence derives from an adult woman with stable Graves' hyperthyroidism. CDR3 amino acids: CASGTGDRVQGETQYF. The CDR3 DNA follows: TGTGCTAGTGGTACCGGGGACAGGGTCCAGGGGGAGACCCAGTACTTC. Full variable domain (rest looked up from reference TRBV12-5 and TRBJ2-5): DARVTQTPRHKVTEMGQEVTMRCQPILGHNTVFWYRQTMMQGLELLAYFRNRAPLDDSGMPKDRFSAEMPDATLATLKIQPSEPRDSAVYFCASGTGDRVQGETQYFGPGTRLLVL.